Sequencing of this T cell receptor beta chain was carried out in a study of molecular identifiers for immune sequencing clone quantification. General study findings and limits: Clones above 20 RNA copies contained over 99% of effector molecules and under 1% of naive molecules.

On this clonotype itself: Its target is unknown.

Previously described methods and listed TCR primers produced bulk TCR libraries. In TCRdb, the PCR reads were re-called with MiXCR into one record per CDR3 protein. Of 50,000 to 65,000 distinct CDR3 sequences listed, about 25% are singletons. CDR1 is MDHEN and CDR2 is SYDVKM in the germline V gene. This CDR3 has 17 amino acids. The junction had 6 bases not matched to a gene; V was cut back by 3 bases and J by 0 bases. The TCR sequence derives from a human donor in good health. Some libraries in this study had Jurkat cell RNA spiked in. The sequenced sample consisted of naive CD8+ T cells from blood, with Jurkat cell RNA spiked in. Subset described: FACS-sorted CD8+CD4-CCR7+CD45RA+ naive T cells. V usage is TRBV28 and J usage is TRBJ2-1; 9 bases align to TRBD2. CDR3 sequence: CASSFRGGRASYNEQFF. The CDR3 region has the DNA TGTGCCAGCAGTTTTCGGGGCGGGAGGGCCTCCTACAATGAGCAGTTCTTC.